A single sample is the source of the 30 T cell receptor beta chains below, sequenced in a study of resident and recirculating memory T cells in vitiligo. The table came from immunoSEQ multiplex PCR; TCRdb's copy has only in-frame clones and leaves some out. The sample has around 43,000 clones, around 90% seen once. The source material was blood. These receptors were obtained from a male donor with vitiligo.

The J gene is TRBJ1-6, the V gene TRBV30; D gene ambiguous. Germline V gene lookup returns CDR1 GTSNPN and CDR2 SVGIG (reference sequence). V was shortened by 2 bases and J by 9 bases, with 8 bases between the two germline ends. The CDR3 has 12 residues. The CDR3 DNA is TGTGCCTGGAGTTCCCCAGTTTCACCCCTCCACTTT. It encodes CAWSSPVSPLHF.

This chain's CDR3 is CASRSFNGGGREQFF. The CDR3 nucleotides read TGTGCCAGCAGGAGCTTCAACGGGGGGGGGCGGGAGCAGTTCTTC. The V call is TRBV7-9, the J call TRBJ2-1, with 8 positions matching TRBD2. The junction had 14 bases not matched to a gene; V was cut back by 6 bases and J by 10 bases. The CDR3 runs to 15 residues. The germline CDR1 and CDR2 sequences are SEHNR and FQNEAQ (reference sequence).

This chain uses TRBV15 with TRBJ2-5; D perhaps matches TRBD1 (6 bases). CDR3 length equals 16 residues. Looked up from germline, CDR1 is LNHNV and CDR2 is YYDKDF (reference sequence). Trimming cost V 2 bases and J 5 bases, with 18 bases left between them. The CDR3 protein is CATSRSTGFPLETQYF. The CDR3 bases are TGTGCCACCAGCAGATCAACAGGGTTTCCTTTGGAGACCCAGTACTTC.

This chain connects TRBV27 to TRBJ2-5; 14 nucleotides line up with TRBD2. The J call may be in error: the DNA end matches TRBJ2-7 better. The CDR3 is 16 amino acids. Germline V gene lookup returns CDR1 MNHEY and CDR2 SMNVEV (reference sequence). CDR3 sequence (DNA): TGTGCCAGCAGTTTCCTGACTAGCGGGGGGGCGGACGAGCAGTACTTC. This codes for CASSFLTSGGADEQYF.

J is TRBJ1-6 and V is TRBV30; TRBD1 matches at 7 bases. Germline CDR1 and CDR2: GTSNPN and SVGIG (reference sequence). This CDR3 comprises 15 residues. V lost 0 bases and J lost 8; bases outside the gene matches: 7. DNA of the CDR3: TGTGCCTGGAGTGTAATCAGGGGGACCGATTCACCCCTCCACTTT. Translated: CAWSVIRGTDSPLHF.

This clone was detected a few times. This chain connects TRBV7-2 to TRBJ2-7; tentatively, D is TRBD1 (5 bases). Trimming took 2 bases from V and 2 from J, leaving 16 bases between them. Per germline, CDR1 SGHTA and CDR2 FQGNSA. This CDR3 is built from 16 residues. The DNA of the CDR3 is TGTGCCAGCAGCTTAAAAGGAAGGGGATTCCCCTACGAGCAGTACTTC. Amino acid sequence: CASSLKGRGFPYEQYF.

The gene calls are TRBV7-9 and TRBJ1-1, with D perhaps matching TRBD1 (5 bases). The CDR3 has 14 amino acids. V gave up 5 bases and J gave up 4 bases, with 14 bases separating them. The germline V gene has CDR1 SEHNR and CDR2 FQNEAQ (reference sequence). Written as DNA, the CDR3 is TGTGCCAGCAGCCGCGACAGTCTGGGCACTGAAGCTTTCTTT. It encodes CASSRDSLGTEAFF.

The genes are TRBV28 and TRBJ2-7; a possible D gene is TRBD1 (6 bases). V lost 7 bases and J 2 bases, leaving 15 bases between the germline ends. This CDR3 is 14 amino acids long. Germline lookup yields CDR1 MDHEN and CDR2 SYDVKM. The CDR3 reads CASIGGHPPYEQYF. The CDR3 DNA follows: TGTGCCAGCATAGGGGGACACCCACCCTACGAGCAGTACTTC.

This clone was seen only once. The chain couples TRBV29-1 to TRBJ2-3; TRBD2 aligns across 9 bases. CDR1 and CDR2 from the germline V gene are SQVTM and ANQGSEA. V lost 8 bases, J lost 4 bases, and 10 bases stayed unmatched. The CDR3 sequence is 14 residues long. The CDR3 spells CSTRTSAGPDTQYF. DNA of the CDR3: TGCAGCACCCGGACTAGCGCGGGGCCAGATACGCAGTATTTT.

This sequence joins TRBV5-1 and TRBJ2-7; D is undetermined. The V gene's germline CDR1 is SGHRS and CDR2 YFSETQ. Trimming removed 0 bases at V and 2 bases at J, with 9 bases between. CDR3 length: 14 residues. The CDR3 DNA is TGCGCCAGCAGCTTGGACACGGAGACCTACGAGCAGTACTTC. Amino acids: CASSLDTETYEQYF. Variable domain in full (rest from reference TRBV5-1 and TRBJ2-7): KAGVTQTPRYLIKTRGQQVTLSCSPISGHRSVSWYQQTPGQGLQFLFEYFSETQRNKGNFPGRFSGRQFSNSRSEMNVSTLELGDSALYLCASSLDTETYEQYFGPGTRLTVT.

This rearrangement joins TRBV4-3 to TRBJ2-7; 11 bases agree with TRBD1. This CDR3 is 16 amino acids long. Germline CDR1 LGHNA, CDR2 YSLEER. J lost 9 bases, V lost 1 base, and 11 bases had no gene match. The CDR3 sequence: CASSQGRDRGTEAQYF. The CDR3 DNA reads as TGCGCCAGCAGCCAAGGCCGGGACAGGGGGACCGAGGCGCAGTACTTC.

This chain connects TRBV12-5 to TRBJ1-6, with 9 bases lining up with TRBD1. There are 16 residues in the CDR3. Germline lookup yields CDR1 LGHNT and CDR2 FRNRAP. The ends lost 1 base at V and 11 bases at J; junction bases unmatched: 9. CDR3 DNA sequence: TGTGCTAGTGGTTTGGCCTCCGGGACAGGGTTCACACCCCTCCACTTT. It specifies CASGLASGTGFTPLHF.

The V call is TRBV5-1, the J call TRBJ2-3, with TRBD1 as a possible D gene (5 bases). Germline lookup yields CDR1 SGHRS and CDR2 YFSETQ. This CDR3 is 15 amino acids long. Trimming left V 0 bases short and J 0 bases short, with 8 bases between. The CDR3 region is CASSLETVSTDTQYF. The CDR3 region has the DNA TGCGCCAGCAGCTTGGAGACAGTAAGCACAGATACGCAGTATTTT.

This chain uses TRBV11-2 with TRBJ1-2; D may be TRBD1 (5 bases). V was clipped by 2 bases and J by 8 bases, with 9 bases between them. CDR3 length equals 12 residues. Germline loops: CDR1 SGHAT, CDR2 FQNNGV. CDR3 DNA sequence: TGTGCCAGCAGCTTACGGGGGTACGGCTACACCTTC. This translates into CASSLRGYGYTF.

The V and J genes are TRBV7-2 and TRBJ1-2; no clear D gene. CDR3 length: 14 amino acids. Per germline, CDR1 SGHTA and CDR2 FQGNSA. V was trimmed by 3 bases and J by 8 bases, leaving 16 bases between them. CDR3 region: CASSLRDMAGGYTF. CDR3 DNA: TGTGCCAGCAGCTTGCGAGACATGGCGGGGGGCTACACCTTC. The full variable domain, in which reference TRBV7-2 and TRBJ1-2 provide the parts outside the CDR3, is GAGVSQSPSNKVTEKGKDVELRCDPISGHTALYWYRQSLGQGLEFLIYFQGNSAPDKSGLPSDRFSAERTGGSVSTLTIQRTQQEDSAVYLCASSLRDMAGGYTFGSGTRLTVV.

The J gene is TRBJ2-7, the V gene TRBV29-1; maybe TRBD1 (5 bases). The CDR3 is 15 residues long. Trimming removed 3 bases at V and 2 bases at J, with 17 bases between. Per germline, CDR1 SQVTM and CDR2 ANQGSEA. In DNA, the CDR3 is TGCAGCGTTGATCTGGCAGGGAAAACCACCTACGAGCAGTACTTC. Its translation is CSVDLAGKTTYEQYF.

This chain joins TRBV9 and TRBJ2-3, with 9 bases fitting TRBD1. Per the germline V gene, CDR1 is SGDLS and CDR2 is YYNGEE. J gave up 2 bases and V 4 bases, and 8 bases lay outside the gene matches. The CDR3 is 16 amino acids. The DNA of the CDR3 is TGTGCCAGCAGCCTAGCCGGACAGGGGATCACAGATACGCAGTATTTT. Its translation: CASSLAGQGITDTQYF.

J is TRBJ2-3 and V is TRBV9, with D possibly TRBD1 on 6 matching bases. This CDR3 contains 15 residues. Trimming shortened V by 3 bases and J by 5 bases, and 16 bases separated the two germline ends. Germline loops: CDR1 SGDLS, CDR2 YYNGEE. CDR3 amino acids: CASSESGVRGDTQYF. The CDR3 DNA is TGTGCCAGCAGCGAATCAGGGGTACGCGGAGATACGCAGTATTTT.

The chain has TRBV10-3 and TRBJ1-4; D gene uncertain. The CDR3 sequence is 15 residues long. V shed 2 bases and J shed 1 base, with 8 bases lying between them. Germline V gene data show CDR1 as ENHRY and CDR2 as SYGVKD. The CDR3 DNA reads TGTGCCATCAGTGAGCGCACCGGAACTAATGAAAAACTGTTTTTT. Protein product: CAISERTGTNEKLFF.

The J gene is TRBJ2-2, the V gene TRBV5-4, with 7 bases aligning to TRBD1. This CDR3 has 16 residues. Losses at the gene ends were 4 bases for V and 4 bases for J; bases not matched to a gene: 10. Per germline, CDR1 SGHNT and CDR2 YYREEE (reference sequence). The CDR3 bases are TGTGCCAGCAGCCAACTCTACAGGGGATCCACCGGGGAGCTGTTTTTT. As protein: CASSQLYRGSTGELFF.

The chain has TRBV4-3 and TRBJ2-2, with D possibly TRBD1 on 8 matching bases. Germline values: CDR1 LGHNA, CDR2 YSLEER. Trimming pared 1 base from V and 6 bases from J, leaving 21 bases between. This CDR3 region has 18 residues. CDR3 DNA: TGCGCCAGCAGCCAAGCACAGGGGGGAGGGGGGATGGCCGGGGAGCTGTTTTTT. Translating it yields CASSQAQGGGGMAGELFF.

This clone came up once. This CDR3 fails to terminate in the conserved phenylalanine or tryptophan, so it likely reflects a read error. The gene calls are TRBV9 and TRBJ1-2; 7 bases align to TRBD1. CDR1 and CDR2 from the germline V gene are SGDLS and YYNGEE. This CDR3 spans 14 amino acids. J was trimmed by 3 bases and V by 3 bases; bases with no gene match: 5. CDR3 coding DNA: TGTGCCAGCAGCGCCGGGACAGCCTACTATGGCTACACCCTC. Protein sequence: CASSAGTAYYGYTL.

In nucleotides, the CDR3 is TGTGCCAGCAGTCCGGGACAGGGGTACTATGGCTACACCTTC. Amino acid sequence: CASSPGQGYYGYTF. The chain uses TRBV7-2 and TRBJ1-2; 10 bases are a match to TRBD1. This CDR3 has 14 residues. Trimming took 6 bases from V and 3 from J; bases not matched to a gene: 4. Germline CDR1 and CDR2: SGHTA and FQGNSA.

This chain connects TRBV14 to TRBJ2-3; a possible D gene is TRBD1 (6 bases). The CDR3 loop spans 14 amino acids. V was cut by 3 bases and J by 4 bases, with 11 bases left in between. The germline gives CDR1 SGHDN, CDR2 FVKESK. The CDR3 is CASSQIQGADTQYF. CDR3 coding DNA: TGTGCCAGCAGCCAGATACAGGGAGCAGATACGCAGTATTTT.

V is TRBV5-4 and J is TRBJ2-3, with D maybe TRBD1 (6 bases). Germline CDR1 and CDR2: SGHNT and YYREEE (reference sequence). The CDR3 covers 17 residues. Trimming left V 0 bases short and J 4 bases short, with 18 bases between. As DNA, the CDR3 is TGTGCCAGCAGCTTGGGGGGGCGGCCCGGAGTGGCAGATACGCAGTATTTT. The encoded protein is CASSLGGRPGVADTQYF.

The chain is built from TRBV30 and TRBJ1-5; TRBD1 matches at 7 bases. The V and J ends lost 5 bases and 4 bases, in that order; junction bases with no gene match: 5. From germline, CDR1 is GTSNPN and CDR2 SVGIG (reference sequence). This CDR3 is built from 13 residues. Here the CDR3 DNA reads TGTGCCTGGGGGGGACAGCAAAATCAGCCCCAGCATTTT. Its protein product is CAWGGQQNQPQHF.

The chain employs TRBV18 and TRBJ2-1, with 9 bases fitting TRBD2. The CDR3 is made up of 17 amino acids. V lost 3 bases, J lost 9 bases, and 15 bases stayed unmatched. Germline CDR1 reads KGHSH; CDR2 reads LQKENI. The CDR3 DNA is TGTGCCAGCTCACCTCGCCCTGGGACTAGCTGGTATAGTGAGCAGTTCTTC. It codes for CASSPRPGTSWYSEQFF.

The rearrangement uses TRBV28 and TRBJ1-1, with D perhaps TRBD1 (6 bases). Between the trimmed V and J ends, which lost 4 bases and 1 base, there was a span of 16 bases. The CDR3 loop spans 16 amino acids. From germline, CDR1 is MDHEN and CDR2 SYDVKM. The DNA of the CDR3 is TGTGCCAGCAGTTCTTGGGGGGGACAAACGAACACTGAAGCTTTCTTT. Residues: CASSSWGGQTNTEAFF. The whole variable domain, remainder taken from reference TRBV28 and TRBJ1-1, is DVKVTQSSRYLVKRTGEKVFLECVQDMDHENMFWYRQDPGLGLRLIYFSYDVKMKEKGDIPEGYSVSREKKERFSLILESASTNQTSMYLCASSSWGGQTNTEAFFGQGTRLTVV.

The chain has TRBV7-2 and TRBJ2-7; 9 bases are a match to TRBD1. The CDR3 covers 15 residues. Unmatched junction bases numbered 5, after V lost 3 bases and J lost 2 bases. Per germline, CDR1 SGHTA and CDR2 FQGNSA. CDR3 coding DNA: TGTGCCAGCAGCTTCAGGGACAGGGTACCCTACGAGCAGTACTTC. This translates into CASSFRDRVPYEQYF.

The chain couples TRBV4-2 to TRBJ2-3, with a tentative D call TRBD1 (6 bases). The germline gives CDR1 LGHNA, CDR2 YNFKEQ. The ends were cut back, 5 bases at V and 11 bases at J, with 23 bases in the middle. The CDR3 sequence is 15 residues long. The CDR3 sequence: CASSARGSAYRGQYF. The CDR3 nucleotides are TGTGCCAGCAGCGCCAGGGGTAGCGCCTATCGAGGGCAGTATTTT.